The 14 T cell receptor beta chains listed next were all sequenced from one sample in a study of T cell responses to AZD1222 COVID-19 vaccine (dated by TCRdb to the early 2020s). Library preparation employed the immunoSEQ multiplex PCR assay. The table comes from immuneACCESS by way of TCRdb, which keeps in-frame sequences with V and J called. Part of the clones is missing from these tables; in studies checked, under half for an unresolved V gene and the rest for unknown reasons. Within this sample are about 110,000 clones, with approximately 91% of them counted one time only. Roughly 7% of the sample belongs to the ten largest clones. The time point label, read with the paper, signifies: baseline before first vaccination. The starting material was peripheral blood, obtained on day 0 of AZD1222 vaccination. The receptor source for this set is an adult in good health.

This chain links TRBV15 with TRBJ2-1; 12 bases line up with TRBD1. Trimming took 5 bases from V and 8 from J; bases not matched to a gene: 4. This CDR3 comprises 14 residues. Germline V gene data show CDR1 as LNHNV and CDR2 as YYDKDF (reference sequence). The CDR3 loop reads CATSDGTGGDEQFF. Written as DNA, the CDR3 is TGTGCCACCAGCGACGGGACAGGGGGCGATGAGCAGTTCTTC.

The chain carries TRBV21-1 and TRBJ2-1; TRBD2, the table's D call, lacks a check against the DNA. TRBV21-1 is a documented pseudogene. The length of the CDR3 is 17 residues. CDR3 nucleotide sequence: TGTGCCAGCAGCCAAGGCCCGTGGGGGGAACACTACAATGAGCAGTTCTTC. This translates into CASSQGPWGEHYNEQFF.

The rearrangement joins TRBV15 to TRBJ1-5; D unresolved. V shed 5 bases and J shed 1 base, with 9 bases lying between them. The CDR3 loop spans 14 amino acids. Germline loops: CDR1 LNHNV, CDR2 YYDKDF (reference sequence). The CDR3 is CATSSRESNQPQHF. In DNA form, the CDR3 reads TGTGCCACCAGCTCCCGGGAGAGCAATCAGCCCCAGCATTTT.

The genes are TRBV7-2 and TRBJ2-2, with TRBD2 matching 7 bases. The V gene's germline CDR1 is SGHTA and CDR2 FQGNSA. The trim removed 0 bases at V and 3 bases at J, leaving 4 bases unmatched. CDR3 length equals 16 residues. CDR3 DNA sequence: TGTGCCAGCAGCTTAGCAGCGGGGCGAGACACCGGGGAGCTGTTTTTT. This sequence encodes CASSLAAGRDTGELFF.

V is TRBV2 and J is TRBJ1-2; D possibly corresponds to TRBD1 (5 bases). CDR3 size: 12 residues. Germline assignment: CDR1 SNHLY and CDR2 FYNNEI. V was shortened by 8 bases and J by 3 bases, with 10 bases between the two germline ends. The CDR3 region is CASGGVDYGYTF. Here the CDR3 DNA reads TGTGCCAGCGGAGGGGTGGACTATGGCTACACCTTC.

This clone was found a few times. This chain links TRBV29-1 with TRBJ2-7; tentative D call: TRBD1 (6 bases). Deletions cut 4 bases from V and 0 bases from J, with 13 bases between. The CDR3 totals 14 residues. CDR1 is SQVTM, CDR2 ANQGSEA, per germline. CDR3 in amino acids: CSVAGQLTSYEQYF. DNA of the CDR3: TGCAGCGTTGCCGGACAGCTTACCTCCTACGAGCAGTACTTC.

The V gene is TRBV11-3, the J gene TRBJ2-2; tentatively, D is TRBD1 or TRBD2 (5 bases each). Trimming cost V 5 bases and J 5 bases, with 24 bases left between them. The CDR3 is 18 residues long. Germline V gives CDR1 SGHNT, CDR2 YENEEA. CDR3 protein: CASSPSYRGRSLTGELFF. CDR3 in DNA: TGTGCCAGCAGCCCTTCGTATCGGGGACGGAGTCTTACCGGGGAGCTGTTTTTT.

J is TRBJ1-6 and V is TRBV29-1, with 8 bases identical to TRBD1. The J segment lost 7 bases and the V segment lost 3 bases, leaving 11 bases of the junction unmatched. Germline CDR1 reads SQVTM; CDR2 reads ANQGSEA. The length of the CDR3 is 16 residues. CDR3 residues: CSVDNGQGATNSPLHF. The CDR3 DNA is TGCAGCGTTGATAACGGGCAGGGGGCCACAAATTCACCCCTCCACTTT. Based on the CDR3 plus reference TRBV29-1 and TRBJ1-6, the full variable domain is SAVISQKPSRDICQRGTSLTIQCQVDSQVTMMFWYRQQPGQSLTLIATANQGSEATYESGFVIDKFPISRPNLTFSTLTVSNMSPEDSSIYLCSVDNGQGATNSPLHFGNGTRLTVT.

The chain employs TRBV21-1 and TRBJ1-3; the table's TRBD1 call for D was not verified on the DNA. TRBV21-1 is marked as a pseudogene. The CDR3 consists of 15 residues. DNA of the CDR3: TGTGCCAGCAGCAACAGGCGTGTCTCTGGAAACACCATATATTTT. Its protein is CASSNRRVSGNTIYF.

DNA of the CDR3: TGTGCCAGCAGCTCCGGACAGGGGAATTCACCCCTCCACTTT. It codes for CASSSGQGNSPLHF. The chain joins TRBV7-3 to TRBJ1-6, with 9 bases that match TRBD1. Germline values: CDR1 SGHTA, CDR2 FQGTGA. V was clipped by 4 bases and J by 7 bases; unmatched bases: 2. The CDR3 is made up of 14 amino acids. The variable domain in full, with the rest retrieved from reference TRBV7-3 and TRBJ1-6, is GAGVSQTPSNKVTEKGKYVELRCDPISGHTALYWYRQSLGQGPEFLIYFQGTGAADDSGLPNDRFFAVRPEGSVSTLKIQRTERGDSAVYLCASSSGQGNSPLHFGNGTRLTVT.

J is TRBJ2-7 and V is TRBV11-2; tentatively, D is TRBD2 (5 bases). V was trimmed by 5 bases and J by 4 bases, leaving 15 bases between them. Germline V gene lookup returns CDR1 SGHAT and CDR2 FQNNGV. The length of the CDR3 is 14 residues. CDR3 protein: CASSPVTGGYEQYF. DNA for the CDR3: TGTGCCAGCAGCCCCGTGACGGGCGGGTACGAGCAGTACTTC.

The chain links TRBV6-6 to TRBJ1-2; the D gene is possibly TRBD1 (6 bases). Germline CDR1 is MNHNY and CDR2 is SVGAGI (reference sequence). The V end lost 5 bases, the J end lost 4 bases, and 20 bases lay between the germline ends. This CDR3 contains 16 residues. CDR3 in amino acids: CASSLAGGQSLYGYTF. Here the CDR3 DNA reads TGTGCCAGCAGTCTGGCGGGGGGGCAATCACTCTATGGCTACACCTTC.

J is TRBJ2-1 and V is TRBV29-1; D is perhaps TRBD1 (5 bases). The length of the CDR3 is 13 residues. Germline loops: CDR1 SQVTM, CDR2 ANQGSEA. Between the trimmed V and J ends, which lost 4 bases and 4 bases, there was a span of 11 bases. In DNA form, the CDR3 reads TGCAGCGTTGTCCAAACAGGATACAATGAGCAGTTCTTC. Encoded protein: CSVVQTGYNEQFF.

The chain carries TRBV19 and TRBJ1-3; 7 bases map to TRBD1. Germline lookup yields CDR1 LNHDA and CDR2 SQIVND (reference sequence). V lost 7 bases to trimming and J lost 4 bases; unmatched junction nucleotides: 10. There are 15 residues in the CDR3. CDR3 protein: CASKAAGGKGNTIYF. The CDR3 region has the DNA TGTGCCAGTAAGGCGGCAGGGGGAAAAGGAAACACCATATATTTT.